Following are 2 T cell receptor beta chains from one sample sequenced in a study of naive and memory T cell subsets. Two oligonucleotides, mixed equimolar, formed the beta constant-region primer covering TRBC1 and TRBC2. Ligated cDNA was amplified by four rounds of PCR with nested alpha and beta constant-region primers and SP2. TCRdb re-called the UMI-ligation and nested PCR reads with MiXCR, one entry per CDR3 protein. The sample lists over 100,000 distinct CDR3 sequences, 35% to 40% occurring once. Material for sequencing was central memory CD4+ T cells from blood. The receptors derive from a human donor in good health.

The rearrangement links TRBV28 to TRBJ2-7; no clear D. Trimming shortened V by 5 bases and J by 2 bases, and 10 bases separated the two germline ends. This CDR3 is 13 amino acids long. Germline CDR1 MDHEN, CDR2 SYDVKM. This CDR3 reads CASSGEQPYEQYF. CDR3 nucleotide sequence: TGTGCCAGCAGTGGAGAACAGCCCTACGAGCAGTACTTC.

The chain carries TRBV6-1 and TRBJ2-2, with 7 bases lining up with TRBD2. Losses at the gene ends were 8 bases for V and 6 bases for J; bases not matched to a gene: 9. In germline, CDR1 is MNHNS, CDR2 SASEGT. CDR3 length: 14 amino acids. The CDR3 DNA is TGTGCCAGCTCTCCCGGGAGGAGGTCCGGGGAGCTGTTTTTT. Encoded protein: CASSPGRRSGELFF.